This T cell receptor beta chain derives from a study of regulatory T cells in long-lasting Graves disease. Study information: Patients with persistent Graves' disease had over 5 years of antithyroid drugs and persistent TSH receptor antibodies.

HTBI primers from iRepertoire and Arm-PCR of CDR3 regions yielded the TCR beta libraries. TCRdb independently ran MiXCR on the multiplex PCR reads; one entry per CDR3 protein. Of 650,000 to 700,000 distinct CDR3 sequences in the sample, about 30% were seen once. V was pared by 6 bases and J by 4 bases, with 18 bases between. The CDR3 length is 16 residues. As to time point: persistent/refractory GD, antithyroid drugs over 5 years with positive TRAb. Generation of the TCR library employed RNA extracted from PBMCs. The sequence came from a female donor with Graves disease. The chain combines TRBV12-3 or TRBV12-4 with TRBJ2-2; no reliable D call. The material was peripheral blood mononuclear cells (PBMCs), obtained when the disease was refractory, from a patient treated with antithyroid drugs. CDR3 nucleotides: TGTGCCAGCAGCCCAGAGGTGGGGATCGGCACCGGGGAGCTGTTTTTT. The encoded protein is CASSPEVGIGTGELFF.